The 22 T cell receptor beta chains given below trace back to one sample, sequenced in a study of cytomegalovirus exposure and HLA in healthy donors. Both 60 Vbeta primers and 13 Jbeta primers went into the PCR. Only in-frame clones appear in the TCRdb table, and some are missing; sequencing was by immunoSEQ multiplex PCR. This sample has 150,000 to 200,000 clones, with roughly 80% found just once. Sequences were obtained from PBMCs. The receptor source for this set is a young woman in good health and CMV-seronegative.

The chain employs TRBV7-6 and TRBJ2-2, with TRBD1 as a possible D gene (5 bases). Germline V gene sequence: CDR1 SGHVS, CDR2 FNYEAQ. The CDR3 runs 16 residues. The V end lost 3 bases, the J end lost 0 bases, and 11 bases lay between the germline ends. CDR3: CASSLFVRANTGELFF. CDR3 nucleotide sequence: TGTGCCAGCAGCTTGTTTGTCAGGGCGAACACCGGGGAGCTGTTTTTT.

V usage is TRBV19 and J usage is TRBJ1-1, with D uncertain. CDR1 and CDR2 (germline): LNHDA, SQIVND (reference sequence). V lost 6 bases, J lost 1 base, and 6 bases lay in between. The CDR3 has 12 residues. This CDR3 reads CASSRENTEAFF. In DNA form, the CDR3 reads TGTGCCAGTAGCCGAGAGAACACTGAAGCTTTCTTT. Looking up the rest from reference TRBV19 and TRBJ1-1 gives the full variable domain: DGGITQSPKYLFRKEGQNVTLSCEQNLNHDAMYWYRQDPGQGLRLIYYSQIVNDFQKGDIAEGYSVSREKKESFPLTVTSAQKNPTAFYLCASSRENTEAFFGQGTRLTVV.

In the case of this clone: Relative to the germline gene, one junction end is altered; a read error may explain this. The chain has TRBV5-1 and TRBJ2-6, with 7 bases identical to TRBD1. The germline V gene encodes CDR1 SGHRS and CDR2 YFSETQ. The CDR3 consists of 14 residues. The CDR3 here is CASSLTGTESVLTF. The CDR3 region has the DNA TGTGCCAGCAGCCTAACCGGGACAGAGTCAGTCCTGACTTTC.

The genes are TRBV5-8 and TRBJ2-5, with D tentatively TRBD2 (6 bases). With the DNA end fitting TRBJ2-7 better, the J assignment may be wrong. The V gene's germline CDR1 is SGHTS and CDR2 YDEGEE. The CDR3 spans 16 residues. CDR3 sequence: CASSLDWGEASYEQYF. In DNA form, the CDR3 reads TGTGCCAGCAGCTTGGATTGGGGGGAGGCCTCCTACGAGCAGTACTTC.

The V and J genes are TRBV7-8 and TRBJ2-1; 12 bases line up with TRBD2. V lost 3 bases to trimming and J lost 6 bases; unmatched junction nucleotides: 21. Germline-derived CDR1 and CDR2 are SGHVS and FQNEAQ. This CDR3 comprises 21 residues. The CDR3 reads CASSFPGGIGRGTSGSNEQFF. CDR3 bases: TGTGCCAGCAGCTTTCCAGGAGGAATTGGACGGGGGACTAGCGGGTCCAATGAGCAGTTCTTC.

The chain combines TRBV4-1 with TRBJ2-1; D remains ambiguous. Trimming removed 4 bases at V and 10 bases at J, with 14 bases between. The germline V gene encodes CDR1 MGHRA and CDR2 YSYEKL. This CDR3 is built from 13 residues. CDR3 sequence reads: CASSLGGPLEQFF. The CDR3 nucleotides read TGCGCCAGCAGCCTGGGTGGGCCTCTGGAGCAGTTCTTC.

This clone was recorded a few times. The V and J genes are TRBV7-6 and TRBJ1-3, with 10 bases identical to TRBD1. CDR3 length: 17 amino acids. V shed 5 bases, J shed 4 bases, and the junction held 11 bases outside the gene matches. Germline assignment: CDR1 SGHVS and CDR2 FNYEAQ. The CDR3 nucleotides read TGTGCCAGCAGCCCGCGGGACAGGGGTTTTGTAGGAAACACCATATATTTT. Translating it yields CASSPRDRGFVGNTIYF.

Comment on this clone: The junction does not match germline at one end; this may be a read error. The rearrangement uses TRBV6-6 and TRBJ2-1; TRBD1 is a possible D gene (5 bases). The CDR3 is made up of 15 amino acids. Germline values: CDR1 MNHNY, CDR2 SVGAGI (reference sequence). The CDR3 is CAGSATAGSYNEQFF. The CDR3 nucleotides read TGTGCCGGCAGCGCGACAGCCGGCTCCTACAATGAGCAGTTCTTC.

This chain uses TRBV28 with TRBJ1-1; maybe TRBD1 (6 bases). Germline V gene lookup returns CDR1 MDHEN and CDR2 SYDVKM. Trimming took 4 bases from V and 4 from J, leaving 10 bases between them. The CDR3 runs 13 residues. This CDR3 is CASSYPGVTEAFF. As DNA, the CDR3 is TGTGCCAGCAGTTATCCAGGGGTCACTGAAGCTTTCTTT.

The chain recombines TRBV7-2 with TRBJ2-7; 8 bases map to TRBD1. Unmatched junction bases numbered 5, after V lost 5 bases and J lost 2 bases. Germline loops: CDR1 SGHTA, CDR2 FQGNSA. The CDR3 has 14 amino acids. CDR3 loop: CASSRDRYAYEQYF. The CDR3 DNA follows: TGTGCCAGCAGCCGGGACAGGTACGCCTACGAGCAGTACTTC.

This clone was seen a few times. The J gene is TRBJ2-1, the V gene TRBV27; 11 nucleotides line up with TRBD2. The CDR3 is 15 residues long. Losses at the gene ends were 5 bases for V and 5 bases for J; bases not matched to a gene: 5. Per germline, CDR1 MNHEY and CDR2 SMNVEV (reference sequence). The CDR3 nucleotides are TGTGCCAGCAGTCAACTAGCGGGAGATCACAATGAGCAGTTCTTC. This encodes CASSQLAGDHNEQFF.

The V and J genes are TRBV5-4 and TRBJ2-1, with 10 nucleotides matching TRBD2. This CDR3 contains 16 residues. Germline V gene data show CDR1 as SGHNT and CDR2 as YYREEE (reference sequence). The V gene end was trimmed by 7 bases and the J gene end by 6 bases; junction bases not matched to a gene: 13. The CDR3 nucleotides read TGTGCCAGCGCCATCTCGCTAGCGGGAGTTCGCAATGAGCAGTTCTTC. It specifies CASAISLAGVRNEQFF.

V usage is TRBV4-1 and J usage is TRBJ2-2; D call uncertain. Germline CDR1 and CDR2: MGHRA and YSYEKL. The CDR3 spans 17 residues. Trimming removed 1 base at V and 2 bases at J, with 14 bases between. DNA of the CDR3: TGCGCCAGCAGCCAAGGTGGCAGGCCCACCAACACCGGGGAGCTGTTTTTT. Amino acid sequence: CASSQGGRPTNTGELFF.

The V and J genes are TRBV5-6 and TRBJ2-7, with a tentative D call TRBD2 (5 bases). The CDR3 spans 14 residues. The germline gives CDR1 SGHDT, CDR2 YYEEEE. Deletions cut 0 bases from V and 2 bases from J, with 9 bases between. CDR3 protein: CASSLARAPYEQYF. The DNA for the CDR3 is TGTGCCAGCAGCTTGGCGAGGGCGCCCTACGAGCAGTACTTC.

V usage is TRBV4-2 and J usage is TRBJ2-4; 8 positions agree with TRBD2. In germline, CDR1 is LGHNA, CDR2 YNFKEQ. The CDR3 runs 15 residues. The trim removed 3 bases at V and 8 bases at J, leaving 9 bases unmatched. The CDR3 bases are TGTGCCAGCAGCCATCTTAGCGGGACGGCGGACATTCAGTACTTC. It is translated as CASSHLSGTADIQYF.

This clone has only a few counts. This chain links TRBV7-6 with TRBJ2-5; TRBD2 matches 7 bases. The J call may be in error: the DNA end matches TRBJ2-7 better. CDR1 is SGHVS and CDR2 is FNYEAQ in the germline V gene. This CDR3 has 16 amino acids. This CDR3 reads CASSLGWAGAGYEQYF. CDR3 bases: TGTGCCAGCAGCTTAGGGTGGGCGGGAGCGGGCTACGAGCAGTACTTC.

The gene calls are TRBV7-9 and TRBJ2-1; 13 nucleotides align to TRBD2. Per germline, CDR1 SEHNR and CDR2 FQNEAQ (reference sequence). The CDR3 sequence is 16 residues long. Trimming cost V 4 bases and J 10 bases; bases outside gene matches: 10. CDR3: CASSSTGTSGKREQFF. The CDR3, as DNA: TGTGCCAGCAGCTCTACCGGGACTAGCGGGAAAAGAGAGCAGTTCTTC.

The V call is TRBV6-5, the J call TRBJ2-7, with 7 bases identical to TRBD2. CDR3 length equals 15 residues. Germline loops: CDR1 MNHEY, CDR2 SVGAGI. V lost 2 bases and J lost 1; bases outside the gene matches: 5. The CDR3, as DNA: TGTGCCAGCAGTTACGGGGCGGGAGAATCCTACGAGCAGTACTTC. This sequence encodes CASSYGAGESYEQYF.

This sequence joins TRBV7-8 and TRBJ2-7; 10 bases fit TRBD2. There are 16 residues in the CDR3. The germline V gene has CDR1 SGHVS and CDR2 FQNEAQ. After removal of 1 base from V and 1 base from J, the junction contained 4 bases not matched to a gene. The CDR3 loop is CASSLVTSGNSYEQYF. Written as DNA, the CDR3 is TGTGCCAGCAGCTTAGTCACTAGCGGGAATTCCTACGAGCAGTACTTC.

The chain employs TRBV19 and TRBJ2-1; D is ambiguous. The CDR3 is made up of 11 amino acids. V was pared by 11 bases and J by 6 bases, with 11 bases between. Germline CDR1 and CDR2: LNHDA and SQIVND (reference sequence). The CDR3 loop is CAVRRGNEQFF. Written as DNA, the CDR3 is TGTGCCGTACGGCGCGGCAATGAGCAGTTCTTC.

This clone was seen once. The chain uses TRBV6-6 and TRBJ2-7, with 8 bases that match TRBD2. The germline gives CDR1 MNHNY, CDR2 SVGAGI (reference sequence). This CDR3 is 15 amino acids long. V shed 7 bases and J 4 bases; nucleotides not matched to a gene: 12. CDR3 nucleotide sequence: TGTGCCAGCACGCTTGGGGCGGGAGGTGTGTACGAGCAGTACTTC. It yields the protein CASTLGAGGVYEQYF.

The CDR3 spells CASSSPALTGVRDYEQYF. The CDR3 region has the DNA TGTGCCAGCAGCTCTCCCGCCCTGACAGGGGTGCGAGACTACGAGCAGTACTTC. This sequence joins TRBV7-8 and TRBJ2-7, with TRBD1 matching over 8 bases. J was trimmed by 3 bases and V by 4 bases; bases with no gene match: 17. The CDR3 has 18 residues. CDR1 and CDR2 from the germline V gene are SGHVS and FQNEAQ.